This T cell receptor beta chain came from a study of identical twins. Findings and limits, study-wide: Clonotypes of the beta chain that were abundant in cord blood carried fewer insertions (memory repertoires showed none). Donors were not followed over many years; analysis was cross-sectional.

V dropped 3 bases and J dropped 4; count of bases not matched to a gene: 6. The CDR3 is made up of 14 amino acids. CDR1 ENHRY and CDR2 SYGVKD come from the germline V gene. A single record per CDR3 protein comes from TCRdb applying MiXCR to the 5' RACE reads. The table includes about 240,000 distinct CDR3 sequences, roughly a tenth detected once. Comments on this clonotype: What it recognizes is unknown.

The clonotype comes from a man aged 45-65 years in good health. The specimen was memory T cells sorted from blood. The chain links TRBV10-3 to TRBJ2-7; the match to TRBD2 covers 7 bases. CDR3 sequence (DNA): TGTGCCATCAGTGAAGGCGGGAGAGGATACGAGCAGTACTTC. Translation gives CAISEGGRGYEQYF.